These 6 T cell receptor beta chains share one sample of origin, sequenced in a study of blood T cell repertoires in COVID-19. TCRdb keeps only in-frame clones here, not all; method: immunoSEQ multiplex PCR. The sample shows tens of thousands of clones, 60% to 85% of them seen only once. Sequenced input: peripheral blood. The receptors here all came from a human donor in a cohort sampled during active COVID-19.

The rearrangement joins TRBV27 to TRBJ2-7; 8 bases map to TRBD2. The ends lost 6 bases at V and 0 bases at J; junction bases unmatched: 7. Germline loops: CDR1 MNHEY, CDR2 SMNVEV (reference sequence). CDR3 size: 15 residues. The CDR3 coding sequence is TGTGCCAGCAGCCAAACTAGCGGCAGCTCCTACGAGCAGTACTTC. The encoded protein is CASSQTSGSSYEQYF.

V gene TRBV4-3 combines with J gene TRBJ2-1; D is unresolved. Germline assignment: CDR1 LGHNA and CDR2 YSLEER. The CDR3 length is 18 residues. V dropped 0 bases and J dropped 3 bases, with 18 bases sitting between them. The CDR3 sequence is CASSQDLRSPPNYNEQFF. The CDR3 DNA reads as TGCGCCAGCAGCCAAGATCTGAGGTCTCCCCCCAACTACAATGAGCAGTTCTTC.

V usage is TRBV10-3 and J usage is TRBJ2-5; 12 positions match TRBD1. V lost 2 bases, J lost 4 bases, and 8 bases stayed unmatched. Germline CDR1 ENHRY, CDR2 SYGVKD. The CDR3 length is 17 residues. The CDR3 here is CAISEPTGTGGIETQYF. CDR3 sequence (DNA): TGTGCCATCAGTGAGCCAACCGGGACAGGGGGCATAGAGACCCAGTACTTC.

The gene calls are TRBV3-1 (or the pseudogene TRBV3-2) and TRBJ1-1; 7 positions agree with TRBD1. CDR1 and CDR2 (germline): LGHDT, YNNKEL (reference sequence). V trimming: 6 bases; J trimming: 3 bases; junction bases outside the gene matches: 7. This CDR3 has 14 amino acids. The CDR3 spells CASRQTGRYTEAFF. CDR3 in DNA: TGTGCCAGCAGACAGACAGGGCGGTACACTGAAGCTTTCTTT.

V usage is TRBV6-2 or TRBV6-3 and J usage is TRBJ2-1, with 8 bases lining up with TRBD2. Germline values: CDR1 MNHEY, CDR2 SVGEGT. V shed 6 bases and J 9 bases; nucleotides not matched to a gene: 13. This CDR3 contains 15 residues. The CDR3 DNA reads TGTGCCAGCAGCGATGGGACTAGGGGGGGTTTTGAGCAGTTCTTC. Protein sequence: CASSDGTRGGFEQFF.

This clone turned up a few times. The V gene is TRBV5-1, the J gene TRBJ1-1; 7 nucleotides agree with TRBD1. This CDR3 region has 15 residues. CDR1 and CDR2 from the germline V gene are SGHRS and YFSETQ. V shed 4 bases and J 0 bases; nucleotides not matched to a gene: 6. CDR3 in DNA: TGCGCCAGCAGCCGTGTGACAGGGATGAACACTGAAGCTTTCTTT. It is translated as CASSRVTGMNTEAFF.